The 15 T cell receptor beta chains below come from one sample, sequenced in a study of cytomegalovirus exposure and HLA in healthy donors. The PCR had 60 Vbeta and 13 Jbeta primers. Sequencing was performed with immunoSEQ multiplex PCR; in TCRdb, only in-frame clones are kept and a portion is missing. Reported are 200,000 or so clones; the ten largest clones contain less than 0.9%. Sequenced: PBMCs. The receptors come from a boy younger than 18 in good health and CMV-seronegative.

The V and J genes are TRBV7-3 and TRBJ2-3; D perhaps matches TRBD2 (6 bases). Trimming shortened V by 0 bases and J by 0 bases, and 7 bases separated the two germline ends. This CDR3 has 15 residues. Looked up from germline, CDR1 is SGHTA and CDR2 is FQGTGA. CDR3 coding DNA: TGTGCCAGCAGCTTAACCGGGGGAAGCACAGATACGCAGTATTTT. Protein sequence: CASSLTGGSTDTQYF.

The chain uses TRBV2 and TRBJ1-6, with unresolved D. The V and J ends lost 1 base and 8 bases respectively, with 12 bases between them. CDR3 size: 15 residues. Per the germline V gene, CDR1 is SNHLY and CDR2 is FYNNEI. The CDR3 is CASSEGGLGHSPLHF. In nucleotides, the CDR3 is TGTGCCAGCAGTGAAGGTGGCCTAGGTCATTCACCCCTCCACTTT.

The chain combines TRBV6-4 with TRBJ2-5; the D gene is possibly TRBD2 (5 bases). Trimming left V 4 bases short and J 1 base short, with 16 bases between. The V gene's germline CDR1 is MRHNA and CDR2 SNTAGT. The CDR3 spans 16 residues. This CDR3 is CASSATGLGGQETQYF. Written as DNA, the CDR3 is TGTGCCAGCAGTGCAACCGGTCTCGGAGGCCAAGAGACCCAGTACTTC.

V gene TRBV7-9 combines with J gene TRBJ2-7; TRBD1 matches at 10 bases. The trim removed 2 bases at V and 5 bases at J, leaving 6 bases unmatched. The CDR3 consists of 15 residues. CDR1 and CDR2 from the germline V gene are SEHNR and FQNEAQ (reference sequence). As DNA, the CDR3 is TGTGCCAGCAGCTTAATCGACAGGGGGCTGGACGAGCAGTACTTC. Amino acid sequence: CASSLIDRGLDEQYF.

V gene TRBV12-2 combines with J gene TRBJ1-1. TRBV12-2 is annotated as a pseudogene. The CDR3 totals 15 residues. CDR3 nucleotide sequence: TGTGCAAGTCGCTCGTGGTACCGAGAGAACACTGAAGCTTTCTTT. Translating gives CASRSWYRENTEAFF.

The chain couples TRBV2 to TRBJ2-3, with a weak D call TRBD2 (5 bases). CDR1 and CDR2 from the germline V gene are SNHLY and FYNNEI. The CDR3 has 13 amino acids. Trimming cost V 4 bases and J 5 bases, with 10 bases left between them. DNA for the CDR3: TGTGCCAGCAGTGGAACTAGGGAAGATACGCAGTATTTT. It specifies CASSGTREDTQYF.

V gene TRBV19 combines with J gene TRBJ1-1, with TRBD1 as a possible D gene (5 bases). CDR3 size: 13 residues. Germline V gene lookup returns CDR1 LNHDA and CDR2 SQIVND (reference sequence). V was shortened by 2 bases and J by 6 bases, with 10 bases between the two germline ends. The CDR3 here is CASSIIGAAEAFF. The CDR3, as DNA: TGTGCCAGTAGTATAATTGGGGCGGCTGAAGCTTTCTTT.

CDR3 nucleotides: TGTGCCAGCAGTTCCCCCAGGGGAAGAACAGATACGCAGTATTTT. Protein sequence: CASSSPRGRTDTQYF. This chain connects TRBV7-6 to TRBJ2-3; TRBD1 might be the D (6 bases). Trimming took 6 bases from V and 3 from J, leaving 16 bases between them. The CDR3 sequence is 15 residues long. Germline V gene lookup returns CDR1 SGHVS and CDR2 FNYEAQ.

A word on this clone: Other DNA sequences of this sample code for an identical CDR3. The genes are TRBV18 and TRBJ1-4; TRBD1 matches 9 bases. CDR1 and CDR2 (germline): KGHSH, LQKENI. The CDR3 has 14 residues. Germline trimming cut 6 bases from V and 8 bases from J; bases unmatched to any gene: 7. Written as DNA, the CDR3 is TGTGCCAGCTCCCCGGGACAGGGTCAGGAAAAACTGTTTTTT. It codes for CASSPGQGQEKLFF. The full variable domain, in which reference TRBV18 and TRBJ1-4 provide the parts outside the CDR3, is NAGVMQNPRHLVRRRGQEARLRCSPMKGHSHVYWYRQLPEEGLKFMVYLQKENIIDESGMPKERFSAEFPKEGPSILRIQQVVRGDSAAYFCASSPGQGQEKLFFGSGTQLSVL.

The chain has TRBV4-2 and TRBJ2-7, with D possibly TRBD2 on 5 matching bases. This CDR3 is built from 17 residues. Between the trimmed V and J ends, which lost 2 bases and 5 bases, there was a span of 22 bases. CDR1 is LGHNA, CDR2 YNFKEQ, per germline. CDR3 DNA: TGTGCCAGCAGCCAACCCGGCCCGCGGGTTTCGGGCCACGAGCAGTACTTC. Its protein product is CASSQPGPRVSGHEQYF.

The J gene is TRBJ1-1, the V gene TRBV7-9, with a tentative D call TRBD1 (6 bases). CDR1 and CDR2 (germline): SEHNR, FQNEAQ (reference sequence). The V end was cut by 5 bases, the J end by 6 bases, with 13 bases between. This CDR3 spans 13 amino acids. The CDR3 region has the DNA TGTGCCAGCAGCACCGAGGGGGAAGCTGAAGCTTTCTTT. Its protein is CASSTEGEAEAFF.

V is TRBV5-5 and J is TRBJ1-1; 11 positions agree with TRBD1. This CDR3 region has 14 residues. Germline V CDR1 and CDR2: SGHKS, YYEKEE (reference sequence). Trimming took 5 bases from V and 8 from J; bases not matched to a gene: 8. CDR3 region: CASSFGTGGMEAFF. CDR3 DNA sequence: TGTGCCAGCAGTTTCGGGACAGGGGGTATGGAAGCTTTCTTT. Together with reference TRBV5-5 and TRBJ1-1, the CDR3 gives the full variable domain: DAGVTQSPTHLIKTRGQQVTLRCSPISGHKSVSWYQQVLGQGPQFIFQYYEKEERGRGNFPDRFSARQFPNYSSELNVNALLLGDSALYLCASSFGTGGMEAFFGQGTRLTVV.

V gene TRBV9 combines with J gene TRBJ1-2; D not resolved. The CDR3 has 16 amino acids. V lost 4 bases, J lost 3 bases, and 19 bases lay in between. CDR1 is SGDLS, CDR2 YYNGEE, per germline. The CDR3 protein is CASSLLSGPEHYGYTF. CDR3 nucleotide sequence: TGTGCCAGCAGCCTACTCAGCGGACCAGAACACTATGGCTACACCTTC.

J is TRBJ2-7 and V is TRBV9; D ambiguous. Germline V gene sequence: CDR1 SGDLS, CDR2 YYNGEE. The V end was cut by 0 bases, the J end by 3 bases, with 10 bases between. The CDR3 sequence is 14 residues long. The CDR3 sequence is CASSVGEPSYEQYF. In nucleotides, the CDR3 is TGTGCCAGCAGCGTAGGAGAACCAAGCTACGAGCAGTACTTC.

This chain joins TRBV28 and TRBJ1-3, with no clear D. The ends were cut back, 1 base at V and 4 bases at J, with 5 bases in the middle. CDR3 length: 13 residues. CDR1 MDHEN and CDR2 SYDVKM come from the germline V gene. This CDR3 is CASSLSGGNTIYF. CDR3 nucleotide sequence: TGTGCCAGCAGTTTATCGGGAGGAAACACCATATATTTT.